These 2 T cell receptor beta chains share one sample of origin, sequenced in a study of T cell repertoires in cytomegalovirus infection. MiXCR, run by TCRdb on the reads, gives a single entry per CDR3 protein. There are more than 400,000 distinct CDR3 sequences in the sample; about 26% occur only once, and approximately 13% lies in the top ten. Input material: PBMCs. The receptors come from a human donor in good health (CMV status not recorded). Some clones in this sample may be carry-over from other donors' samples.

In this sample, this clonotype turned up a few times. The V call is TRBV11-2, the J call TRBJ2-3; TRBD2 aligns across 13 bases. Germline CDR1 reads SGHAT; CDR2 reads FQNNGV. The J segment lost 3 bases and the V segment lost 5 bases, leaving 5 bases of the junction unmatched. The CDR3 has 16 residues. CDR3 residues: CASSPWTSGSTDTQYF. The CDR3 DNA follows: TGTGCCAGCAGCCCGTGGACTAGCGGGAGTACAGATACGCAGTATTTT.

This clonotype was picked up a small number of times. This chain links TRBV12-5 with TRBJ2-5, with 15 bases that match TRBD2. This CDR3 comprises 15 residues. Germline trimming cut 4 bases from V and 5 bases from J; bases unmatched to any gene: 2. In germline, CDR1 is LGHNT, CDR2 FRNRAP. The CDR3 DNA sequence: TGTGCTAGTGGTTCGGGACTAGCGGGAGGCGAGACCCAGTACTTC. This gives the protein CASGSGLAGGETQYF.